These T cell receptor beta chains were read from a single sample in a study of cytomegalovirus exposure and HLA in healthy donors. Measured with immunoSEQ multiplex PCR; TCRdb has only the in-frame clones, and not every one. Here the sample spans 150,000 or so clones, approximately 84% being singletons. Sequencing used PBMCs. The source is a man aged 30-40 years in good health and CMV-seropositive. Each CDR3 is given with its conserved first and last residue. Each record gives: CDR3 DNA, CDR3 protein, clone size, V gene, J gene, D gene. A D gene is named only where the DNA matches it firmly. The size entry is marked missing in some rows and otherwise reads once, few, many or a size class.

TGTGCCAGCAGTACCCCAAGCGGTATTAAGGGAAACACCATATATTTT,CASSTPSGIKGNTIYF,once,TRBV28,TRBJ1-3,.
TGTGCCAGCAGCTTAGCCGGGAACTATGGCTACACCTTC,CASSLAGNYGYTF,.,TRBV7-2,TRBJ1-2,.
TGTGCCAGCAGCACTCGACTAGCGGGAGAGGAGACCCAGTACTTC,CASSTRLAGEETQYF,once,TRBV5-4,TRBJ2-5,TRBD2
TGTGCCAGCAGTTATGGGGACAGGGAGCAGTACTTC,CASSYGDREQYF,few,TRBV6-5,TRBJ2-7,TRBD1
TGCGCCAGCAGCAACAGGGGGGGCTCCTACGAGCAGTACTTC,CASSNRGGSYEQYF,.,TRBV5-1,TRBJ2-7,.
TGTGCCAGTAGTGACGGACAGGGATATAATTCACCCCTCCACTTT,CASSDGQGYNSPLHF,.,TRBV19,TRBJ1-6,TRBD1
TGTGCCAGCAGCTTAGATCGGGGGAGCGGGAGTATCTACGAGCAGTACTTC,CASSLDRGSGSIYEQYF,.,TRBV11-2,TRBJ2-7,TRBD2
TGTGCCAGCACTTGGGGGGACTATGGCTACACCTTC,CASTWGDYGYTF,.,TRBV28,TRBJ1-2,.
TGCGCCAGCAGCTCCGGGACTAGCGGGGCTAGCACAGATACGCAGTATTTT,CASSSGTSGASTDTQYF,.,TRBV5-1,TRBJ2-3,TRBD2
TGTGCCAGTAACCGGGACAGGGGGTTCGGCGAGCAGTACTTC,CASNRDRGFGEQYF,.,TRBV6-1,TRBJ2-7,TRBD1
TGTGCCAGCAGCTTTGGGGCCTCGGCCTACGAGCAGTACTTC,CASSFGASAYEQYF,.,TRBV7-2,TRBJ2-7,.
TGTGCCAGCAGTACACAAAAGACAGGAAGGGTCGGACCAGCAGATACGCAGTATTTT,CASSTQKTGRVGPADTQYF,.,TRBV28,TRBJ2-3,.
TGTGCCAGCAGCTTGGGGGCAGGGGTAAACAATGAGCAGTTCTTC,CASSLGAGVNNEQFF,few,TRBV5-6,TRBJ2-1,.
TGTGCCAGCAGCGTTTCCTGGCGGGGCGAGCAGTACTTC,CASSVSWRGEQYF,few,TRBV5-6,TRBJ2-7,.
TGCGCCAGCAGCACCGGCGGAGCGGGCGCCTACAATGAGCAGTTCTTC,CASSTGGAGAYNEQFF,.,TRBV5-1,TRBJ2-1,.
TGTGCTAGTGGTTTGGGGGGACAGGGAAAAAACATTCAGTACTTC,CASGLGGQGKNIQYF,.,TRBV12-5,TRBJ2-4,TRBD1
TGTGCACAGGCATATACGCAGTATTTT,CAQAYTQYF,.,TRBV14,TRBJ2-3,.
TGTGCCAGTAGTATAGATCTAGGCACAAGCTACGAGCAGTACTTC,CASSIDLGTSYEQYF,.,TRBV19,TRBJ2-7,.
TGTGCCAGCAGCCCGACTAGCGGTATTTCCACAGATACGCAGTATTTT,CASSPTSGISTDTQYF,.,TRBV7-3,TRBJ2-3,TRBD2
TGTGCCAGCAGCCGAATGTTGGGGGCCCAAGCGGATTATGGCTACACCTTC,CASSRMLGAQADYGYTF,once,TRBV27,TRBJ1-2,.
TGTGCCAGCTCACCATACGTGGCGGTCACAGATACGCAGTATTTT,CASSPYVAVTDTQYF,.,TRBV18,TRBJ2-3,.
TGTGCCAGCAGCTCCGGACTAGCGGGAGCTCGGGAGCAGTACTTC,CASSSGLAGAREQYF,.,TRBV7-9,TRBJ2-7,TRBD2
TGTGCCAGCAGCCGGGACAGGGTATCTGGAAACACCATATATTTT,CASSRDRVSGNTIYF,.,TRBV5-5,TRBJ1-3,TRBD1
TGTGCCAGCAGCGTCAAACAGGGGGCAACTGGAAACACCATATATTTT,CASSVKQGATGNTIYF,.,TRBV5-5,TRBJ1-3,TRBD1
TGTGCCAGCTCAGTAGAGGTCACAGATACGCAGTATTTT,CASSVEVTDTQYF,.,TRBV2,TRBJ2-3,.
TGTGCCAGCAGCTTGTTAGCTTATGGCTACACCTTC,CASSLLAYGYTF,.,TRBV5-5,TRBJ1-2,.
TGTGCCAGCAGCCGCGGATTAGCGGAGTCAGATACGCAGTATTTT,CASSRGLAESDTQYF,.,TRBV7-3,TRBJ2-3,.
TGTGCCAGCAGTTACTCCTACACAGGGGCCCACGAGCAGTACTTC,CASSYSYTGAHEQYF,.,TRBV6-5,TRBJ2-7,TRBD1
TGTGCCAGCAATCCCCAGGGAACGAACACCGGGGAGCTGTTTTTT,CASNPQGTNTGELFF,.,TRBV27,TRBJ2-2,.
TGTGCCAGCAGCCAACTCGGGGTGACTAGCGGGAGGAGCACCTACAATGAGCAGTTCTTC,CASSQLGVTSGRSTYNEQFF,.,TRBV4-2,TRBJ2-1,TRBD2
TGTGCCAGCAGCTCCTACTACACTTCCTACAATGAGCAGTTCTTC,CASSSYYTSYNEQFF,.,TRBV27,TRBJ2-1,.
TGTGCCAGCAGATCCCTGGGACAGGGGGAGCAGTTCTTC,CASRSLGQGEQFF,.,TRBV11-2,TRBJ2-1,TRBD1
TGCGCCAGCAGCCCCCTCCCAGCGGATAACACAGATACGCAGTATTTT,CASSPLPADNTDTQYF,.,TRBV5-1,TRBJ2-3,.
TGTGCCAGCGGTGGCCTCTTCGAGCGTGAGCAGTTCTTC,CASGGLFEREQFF,few,TRBV28,TRBJ2-1,.
TGTGCCACCAGCAGAGATCTGTCGGCGGGAGCTAACTATGGCTACACCTTC,CATSRDLSAGANYGYTF,.,TRBV15,TRBJ1-2,.
TGCGCCAGCAGCGAGGATTCCTACAATGAGCAGTTCTTC,CASSEDSYNEQFF,.,TRBV4-1,TRBJ2-1,.
TGTGCCAGCAGTTTTAGGCTAGCGGGTACATCCAGCACAGATACGCAGTATTTT,CASSFRLAGTSSTDTQYF,.,TRBV27,TRBJ2-3,TRBD2
TGTGCCAGCAGCTCGGACTCTCAAGAGACCCAGTACTTC,CASSSDSQETQYF,.,TRBV7-9,TRBJ2-5,.
TGCAGTGCTAGAGACAGGGTCGAGCAGTACTTC,CSARDRVEQYF,once,TRBV20-1,TRBJ2-7,.
TGTGCCAGCAGTGAAGGGCTAGCGGGAGACAATGAGCAGTTCTTC,CASSEGLAGDNEQFF,many,TRBV6-4,TRBJ2-1,TRBD2